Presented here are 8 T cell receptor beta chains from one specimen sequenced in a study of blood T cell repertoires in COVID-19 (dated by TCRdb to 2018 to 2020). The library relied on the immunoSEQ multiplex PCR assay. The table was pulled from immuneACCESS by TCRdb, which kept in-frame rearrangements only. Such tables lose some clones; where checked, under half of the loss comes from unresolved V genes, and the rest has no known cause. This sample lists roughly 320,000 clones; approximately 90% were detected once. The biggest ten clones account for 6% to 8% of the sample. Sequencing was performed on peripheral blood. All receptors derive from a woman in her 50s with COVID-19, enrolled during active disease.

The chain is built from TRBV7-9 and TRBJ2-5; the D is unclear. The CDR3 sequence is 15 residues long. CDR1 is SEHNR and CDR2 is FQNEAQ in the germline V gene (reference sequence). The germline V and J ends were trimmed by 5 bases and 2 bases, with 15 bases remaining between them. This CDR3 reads CASSPNRQGQETQYF. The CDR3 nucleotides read TGTGCCAGCAGCCCCAACCGACAAGGACAAGAGACCCAGTACTTC.

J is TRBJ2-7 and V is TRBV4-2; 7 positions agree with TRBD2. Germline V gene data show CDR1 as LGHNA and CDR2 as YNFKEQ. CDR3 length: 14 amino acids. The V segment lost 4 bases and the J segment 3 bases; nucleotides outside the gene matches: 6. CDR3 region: CASSLASGNYEQYF. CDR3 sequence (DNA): TGTGCCAGCAGCCTAGCTAGCGGCAACTACGAGCAGTACTTC.

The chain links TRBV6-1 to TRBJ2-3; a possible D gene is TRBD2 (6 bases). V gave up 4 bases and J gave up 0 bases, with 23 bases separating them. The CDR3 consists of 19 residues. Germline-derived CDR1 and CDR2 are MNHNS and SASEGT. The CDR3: CASSVGGGLLSSSTDTQYF. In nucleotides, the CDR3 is TGTGCCAGCAGTGTGGGTGGGGGACTTCTCTCCTCTAGCACAGATACGCAGTATTTT.

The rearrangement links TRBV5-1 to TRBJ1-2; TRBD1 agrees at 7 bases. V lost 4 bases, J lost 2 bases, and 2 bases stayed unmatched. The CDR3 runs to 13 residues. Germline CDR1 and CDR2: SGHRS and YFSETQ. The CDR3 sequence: CASSQGQNYGYTF. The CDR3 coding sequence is TGCGCCAGCAGCCAGGGACAGAACTATGGCTACACCTTC.

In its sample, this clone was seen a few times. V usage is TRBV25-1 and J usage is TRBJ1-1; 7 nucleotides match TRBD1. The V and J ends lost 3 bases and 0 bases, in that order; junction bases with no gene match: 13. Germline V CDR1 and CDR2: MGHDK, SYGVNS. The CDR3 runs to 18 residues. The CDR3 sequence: CASSDLLTGHPMNTEAFF. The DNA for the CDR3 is TGTGCCAGCAGTGACCTTTTGACAGGGCATCCCATGAACACTGAAGCTTTCTTT.

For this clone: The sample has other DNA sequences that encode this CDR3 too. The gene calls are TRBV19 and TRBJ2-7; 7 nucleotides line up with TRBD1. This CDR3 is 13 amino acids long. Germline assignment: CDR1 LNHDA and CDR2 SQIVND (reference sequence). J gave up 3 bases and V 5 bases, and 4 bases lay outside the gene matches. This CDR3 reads CASSPGDSYEQYF. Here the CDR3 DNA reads TGTGCCAGTAGTCCCGGGGACAGCTACGAGCAGTACTTC.

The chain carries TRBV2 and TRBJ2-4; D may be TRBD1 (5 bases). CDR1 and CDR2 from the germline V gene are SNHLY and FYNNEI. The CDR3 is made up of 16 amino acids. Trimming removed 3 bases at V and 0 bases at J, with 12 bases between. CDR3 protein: CASSEGRLLAKNIQYF. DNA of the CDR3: TGTGCCAGCAGTGAGGGGCGGCTCCTAGCCAAAAACATTCAGTACTTC.

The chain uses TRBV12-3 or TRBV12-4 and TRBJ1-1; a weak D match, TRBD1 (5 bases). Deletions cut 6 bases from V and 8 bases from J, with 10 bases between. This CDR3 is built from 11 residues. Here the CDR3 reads CASSAGLEAFF. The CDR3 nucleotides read TGTGCCAGCAGCGCAGGGTTGGAAGCTTTCTTT.